This T cell receptor (beta chain) comes out of a study of blood T cell repertoires in COVID-19. Turning to the study itself: COVID-19 samples, acute and convalescent, were from the United States, Italy and Spain.

Authors' analysis steps: Reference gene primer amplification in the assay estimated nucleated cell counts. The assay was immunoSEQ multiplex PCR, and TCRdb's table has in-frame clones only and misses some. V and J calls and clone size are as listed in that table; D and trimming were resolved from the DNA. The sample has tens of thousands of clones; more than 85% are singletons. V lost 3 bases to trimming and J lost 4 bases; unmatched junction nucleotides: 4. There are 14 residues in the CDR3. Per the germline V gene, CDR1 is LNHDA and CDR2 is SQIVND (reference sequence). Sequenced material: peripheral blood. The chain is built from TRBV19 and TRBJ1-2; 8 bases are shared with TRBD1. This TCR came from a man aged 60-69 years with acute or convalescent COVID-19. Here the CDR3 DNA reads TGTGCCAGTAGTATGGCAGGGGGCGGCTATGGCTACACCTTC. As protein: CASSMAGGGYGYTF.